This TCR beta chain was sequenced for a study of T cell repertoires in cytomegalovirus infection (dated by TCRdb to about 2019). Study-level background: Donor HLA type was relevant to the analysis, because carriage of CMV infection together with the matching HLA type was indicated by public TCR beta signatures.

TCRdb lists the instrument as Illumina HiSeq 1500. The public reads were quality trimmed at Q25 with fastp and then assembled into clones with MiXCR by TCRdb, keeping productive beta chains. Every distinct CDR3 protein forms one entry, paired with its most common genes and DNA. The table for this sample lists around 170,000 distinct CDR3 sequences; approximately 17% of them were counted only once. Of the sample, about 17% is held by the ten largest clones. What the research found in general, with its limitations: The ex vivo response was dominated by HLA-C-restricted CMV-specific TCR beta clonotypes, which also provided the single most frequent clonotype in two of eight donors. Cumulative frequency of public TCR beta family members discriminated carriers of CMV infection plus the relevant HLA type in this cohort and an independent approximately 340-donor cohort.

This clonotype has a handful of counts. What this receptor recognizes is not known. No base quality information exists; no much larger clone differs at one position. The CDR3 goes from the cysteine to the phenylalanine over 15 residues. Just the 45-base CDR3 DNA is kept, in frame starting at base 1. Trimming costs V 6 bases and J 0 bases, and their ends lie 12 bases apart. The CDR1 and CDR2 encoded by the germline V gene are MNHEY and SVGEGT. This chain joins TRBV6-2 or TRBV6-3 to TRBJ2-1, with the D gene too uncertain to name. Material for sequencing was CD8+ T cells from PBMCs. This receptor was taken from a human donor in good health (CMV status not recorded). Some clones in this sample may be carry-over from other donors' samples. The bases are TGTGCCAGCAGAGGACCCAATTACTCCTACAATGAGCAGTTCTTC. It translates as CASRGPNYSYNEQFF.